A single sample is the source of the 20 T cell receptor beta chains below, sequenced in a study of shared clonotypes between healthy human individuals. Generated by immunoSEQ multiplex PCR, the TCRdb table keeps only in-frame clones and is missing some. The data show millions of clones, over 85% seen once. The source material was naive CD4+ T cells sorted from blood. Subset noted: CD45RA+ positively selected. The receptor source for this set is a man aged 18 to 30 in good health.

The chain couples TRBV6-1 to TRBJ1-6; weak D call: TRBD1 (5 bases). The V end lost 6 bases, the J end lost 4 bases, and 10 bases lay between the germline ends. This CDR3 comprises 14 residues. The germline CDR1 and CDR2 sequences are MNHNS and SASEGT. The CDR3 protein is CASRGHVYNSPLHF. CDR3 sequence (DNA): TGTGCCAGCAGAGGACACGTTTATAATTCACCCCTCCACTTT.

Only a few counts were recorded for this clone. The chain couples TRBV5-4 to TRBJ2-1; a possible D gene is TRBD1 (6 bases). CDR3 length: 12 residues. From germline, CDR1 is SGHNT and CDR2 YYREEE (reference sequence). V was clipped by 1 base and J by 11 bases, with 10 bases between them. The CDR3 is CASSLTGTQQFF. The CDR3 nucleotides read TGTGCCAGCAGCTTGACCGGGACACAGCAGTTCTTC.

This chain uses TRBV7-8 with TRBJ1-6; D gene ambiguous. Germline V gene data show CDR1 as SGHVS and CDR2 as FQNEAQ. V dropped 3 bases and J dropped 0 bases, with 6 bases sitting between them. This CDR3 contains 15 residues. The chain's CDR3 is CASSFSGSYNSPLHF. The DNA of the CDR3 is TGTGCCAGCAGCTTCTCAGGCTCCTATAATTCACCCCTCCACTTT. The full variable domain, in which reference TRBV7-8 and TRBJ1-6 provide the parts outside the CDR3, is GAGVSQSPRYKVAKRGQDVALRCDPISGHVSLFWYQQALGQGPEFLTYFQNEAQLDKSGLPSDRFFAERPEGSVSTLKIQRTQQEDSAVYLCASSFSGSYNSPLHFGNGTRLTVT.

The chain has TRBV11-1 and TRBJ1-4; no reliable D call. The CDR3 is 11 residues long. V was shortened by 5 bases and J by 12 bases, with 10 bases between the two germline ends. Germline V gives CDR1 SGHAT, CDR2 FQDESV (reference sequence). The CDR3 sequence: CASSEEGELFF. The CDR3 bases are TGTGCCAGCAGCGAAGAAGGAGAACTGTTTTTT. The full variable domain, in which reference TRBV11-1 and TRBJ1-4 provide the parts outside the CDR3, is EAEVAQSPRYKITEKSQAVAFWCDPISGHATLYWYRQILGQGPELLVQFQDESVVDDSQLPKDRFSAERLKGVDSTLKIQPAELGDSAMYLCASSEEGELFFGSGTQLSVL.

The chain uses TRBV5-1 and TRBJ2-3, with D tentatively TRBD1 or TRBD2 (5 bases each). This CDR3 spans 16 amino acids. V lost 3 bases and J 0 bases, leaving 14 bases between the germline ends. CDR1 is SGHRS, CDR2 YFSETQ, per germline. CDR3 bases: TGCGCCAGCAGCTGGTACGGGGCGGATAGCACAGATACGCAGTATTTT. Protein: CASSWYGADSTDTQYF.

DNA of the CDR3: TGTGCCAGCAGTTTTGGGTTGAGGGGCTATGGCTACACCTTC. Amino acid sequence: CASSFGLRGYGYTF. The chain uses TRBV2 and TRBJ1-2; tentative D call: TRBD1 (5 bases). The germline V and J ends were trimmed by 5 bases and 4 bases, with 14 bases remaining between them. Germline CDR1 reads SNHLY; CDR2 reads FYNNEI. The CDR3 loop spans 14 amino acids.

The rearrangement links TRBV4-1 to TRBJ2-7, with a tentative D call TRBD1 (5 bases). The CDR3 is 13 amino acids. Trimming removed 0 bases from V and 7 bases from J, with 10 bases in between. Germline V CDR1 and CDR2: MGHRA, YSYEKL. The DNA of the CDR3 is TGCGCCAGCAGCCAAGATCGACAGTATGAGCAGTACTTC. Translating it yields CASSQDRQYEQYF.

Concerning this clone itself: Other DNA sequences from this sample encode an identical CDR3 as well. The chain combines TRBV30 with TRBJ2-7, with D unresolved. The CDR3 is made up of 12 amino acids. Germline V lookup: CDR1 GTSNPN, CDR2 SVGIG (reference sequence). V dropped 2 bases and J dropped 6 bases, with 11 bases sitting between them. The CDR3 sequence is CAWSPRSGEQYF. In DNA, the CDR3 is TGTGCCTGGAGTCCCCGGTCCGGCGAGCAGTACTTC.

This chain joins TRBV18 and TRBJ2-7; TRBD1 matches at 12 bases. This CDR3 is built from 16 residues. With V trimmed by 2 bases and J by 6 bases, 8 bases remained unmatched. Germline-derived CDR1 and CDR2 are KGHSH and LQKENI. CDR3 nucleotides: TGTGCCAGCTCACCAAGTCCGGGACAGGGGGCTGTCGAGCAGTACTTC. This encodes CASSPSPGQGAVEQYF.

As regards this clone: The same CDR3 can be traced to other DNA sequences in this sample. J is TRBJ2-2 and V is TRBV2; 11 bases align to TRBD2. The CDR3 is made up of 16 amino acids. Trimming cost V 6 bases and J 1 base; bases outside gene matches: 4. Looked up from germline, CDR1 is SNHLY and CDR2 is FYNNEI. CDR3 bases: TGTGCCAGCAGGGGGGGACTAGCGGTGAACACCGGGGAGCTGTTTTTT. Amino acids: CASRGGLAVNTGELFF.

This sequence joins TRBV7-9 and TRBJ2-5; tentatively, D is TRBD2 (5 bases). Trimming cost V 7 bases and J 5 bases, with 26 bases left between them. CDR1 and CDR2 from the germline V gene are SEHNR and FQNEAQ (reference sequence). This CDR3 is 17 amino acids long. DNA for the CDR3: TGTGCCAGCACCCTGGCCCGGGGAGCGGCGCCTTGGGAGACCCAGTACTTC. Its translation: CASTLARGAAPWETQYF.

This rearrangement joins TRBV2 to TRBJ2-7, with TRBD2 matching over 7 bases. Per germline, CDR1 SNHLY and CDR2 FYNNEI. J was trimmed by 7 bases and V by 8 bases; bases with no gene match: 14. CDR3 length: 14 amino acids. Here the CDR3 reads CASGGDWEMREQYF. The CDR3 DNA is TGTGCCAGCGGGGGGGACTGGGAGATGCGGGAGCAGTACTTC.

The gene calls are TRBV5-6 and TRBJ2-7; possibly TRBD1 for D (6 bases). Germline V gene lookup returns CDR1 SGHDT and CDR2 YYEEEE. The CDR3 is 13 amino acids. V lost 3 bases, J lost 1 base, and 8 bases lay in between. CDR3 protein: CASSWDKSYEQYF. The CDR3 DNA reads as TGTGCCAGCAGCTGGGACAAGTCCTACGAGCAGTACTTC.

This clone showed up just once. The chain uses TRBV4-1 and TRBJ1-6; D is possibly TRBD1 (6 bases). The V end was cut by 1 base, the J end by 2 bases, with 9 bases between. The V gene's germline CDR1 is MGHRA and CDR2 YSYEKL. CDR3 length equals 16 residues. The DNA for the CDR3 is TGCGCCAGCAGCCAAGCCAGGGGAACCTATAATTCACCCCTCCACTTT. This codes for CASSQARGTYNSPLHF.

As regards this clone: Other DNA sequences within the sample encode an identical CDR3. The rearrangement links TRBV21-1 to TRBJ2-7; the table's D gene call, TRBD1, was not cross checked with the DNA. TRBV21-1 is listed as a pseudogene. This CDR3 has 15 residues. CDR3 coding DNA: TGTGCCAGCAGCAAAGGGGACAGGGGCTCCTACGAGCAGTACTTC. This encodes CASSKGDRGSYEQYF.

V is TRBV5-4 and J is TRBJ2-3, with D perhaps matching TRBD1 or TRBD2 (6 bases each). The CDR3 consists of 15 residues. Trimming stripped 0 bases from V and 4 bases from J, with 12 bases between. Germline CDR1 and CDR2: SGHNT and YYREEE (reference sequence). Here the CDR3 DNA reads TGTGCCAGCAGCTTGGGACCAGGGGAGGCAGATACGCAGTATTTT. Translation: CASSLGPGEADTQYF. The variable domain in full, completed from reference TRBV5-4 and TRBJ2-3, reads ETGVTQSPTHLIKTRGQQVTLRCSSQSGHNTVSWYQQALGQGPQFIFQYYREEENGRGNFPPRFSGLQFPNYSSELNVNALELDDSALYLCASSLGPGEADTQYFGPGTRLTVL.

The J gene is TRBJ2-7, the V gene TRBV5-1, with D unclear. CDR3 length: 14 amino acids. Looked up from germline, CDR1 is SGHRS and CDR2 is YFSETQ. V lost 0 bases, J lost 5 bases, and 12 bases lay in between. The CDR3 sequence: CASSLGQARHEQYF. The CDR3 nucleotides are TGCGCCAGCAGCTTGGGTCAGGCAAGGCACGAGCAGTACTTC.

The gene calls are TRBV10-2 and TRBJ1-1; TRBD1 might be the D (5 bases). V gave up 4 bases and J gave up 7 bases, with 10 bases separating them. The CDR3 sequence is 12 residues long. From germline, CDR1 is WSHSY and CDR2 SAAADI. CDR3 sequence reads: CASSGQGFEAFF. The CDR3 nucleotides are TGCGCCAGCAGTGGGCAGGGCTTTGAAGCTTTCTTT.

The V call is TRBV7-9, the J call TRBJ1-1; tentatively, D is TRBD1 (6 bases). The germline V gene encodes CDR1 SEHNR and CDR2 FQNEAQ (reference sequence). V was trimmed by 1 base and J by 1 base, leaving 10 bases between them. There are 15 residues in the CDR3. The CDR3 DNA follows: TGTGCCAGCAGCTTAGAGGGGACACCGAACACTGAAGCTTTCTTT. It translates to CASSLEGTPNTEAFF.

The CDR3 reads CASRPKGTSGGVIAYEQYF. The CDR3 region has the DNA TGTGCCAGCAGACCGAAAGGGACTAGCGGGGGGGTTATTGCCTACGAGCAGTACTTC. The chain carries TRBV7-2 and TRBJ2-7; 16 nucleotides align to TRBD2. After removal of 6 bases from V and 2 bases from J, the junction contained 13 bases not matched to a gene. The CDR3 has 19 amino acids. The germline CDR1 and CDR2 sequences are SGHTA and FQGNSA.